This entry lists 28 T cell receptor beta chains sequenced from one sample in a study of regulatory T cells in long-lasting Graves disease. Building the TCR beta libraries relied on iRepertoire HTBI primers, and CDR3 regions underwent Arm-PCR. From the multiplex PCR reads, TCRdb called clonotypes with MiXCR, one entry per CDR3 protein. Of roughly 520,000 distinct CDR3 sequences listed, around 12% were seen once; the top ten hold over 7%. Specified time point: newly diagnosed GD, antithyroid drugs for less than 3 months. From PBMCs, RNA was extracted and then used to make the TCR library. The sample also formed part of further work on T cells in Graves' hyperthyroidism and ophthalmopathy.

The sequencing here drew on peripheral blood mononuclear cells (PBMCs), taken at new diagnosis, from a patient treated with antithyroid drugs. The receptors come from a woman in her thirties with Graves disease.

Ten or more counts support this clonotype. The chain has TRBV28 and TRBJ2-2, with D unresolved. V was pared by 2 bases and J by 0 bases, with 4 bases between. Germline-derived CDR1 and CDR2 are MDHEN and SYDVKM. The CDR3 sequence is 14 residues long. The CDR3 region is CASSLTPNTGELFF. The CDR3 DNA reads as TGTGCCAGCAGTTTAACCCCGAACACCGGGGAGCTGTTTTTT. Variable domain in full (rest from reference TRBV28 and TRBJ2-2): DVKVTQSSRYLVKRTGEKVFLECVQDMDHENMFWYRQDPGLGLRLIYFSYDVKMKEKGDIPEGYSVSREKKERFSLILESASTNQTSMYLCASSLTPNTGELFFGEGSRLTVL.

The chain combines TRBV7-3 with TRBJ2-5; D not resolved. V was trimmed by 5 bases and J by 0 bases, leaving 16 bases between them. Germline V CDR1 and CDR2: SGHTA, FQGTGA. The CDR3 is 16 residues long. The CDR3 DNA reads as TGTGCCAGCAGCCGGATACTCCAAACGTACCAAGAGACCCAGTACTTC. It specifies CASSRILQTYQETQYF.

The J gene is TRBJ2-7, the V gene TRBV11-1; 8 bases are a match to TRBD1. J gave up 2 bases and V 5 bases, and 8 bases lay outside the gene matches. Per the germline V gene, CDR1 is SGHAT and CDR2 is FQDESV (reference sequence). The CDR3 covers 15 residues. CDR3 amino acids: CASSPEDREAYEQYF. The CDR3 DNA sequence: TGTGCCAGCAGCCCGGAGGACAGGGAAGCCTACGAGCAGTACTTC.

This clonotype has just a few counts. The rearrangement joins TRBV19 to TRBJ2-6; no firm D call. Trimming shortened V by 5 bases and J by 4 bases, and 9 bases separated the two germline ends. CDR3 size: 14 residues. The V gene's germline CDR1 is LNHDA and CDR2 SQIVND (reference sequence). The CDR3 bases are TGTGCCAGTAGTTGTCTTTCAGGGGCCAACGTCCTGACTTTC. Protein product: CASSCLSGANVLTF.

In its sample, this clonotype was seen many times. The rearrangement uses TRBV7-2 and TRBJ2-3; 16 bases line up with TRBD2. Germline values: CDR1 SGHTA, CDR2 FQGNSA. The CDR3 has 19 residues. The V and J ends lost 2 bases and 4 bases, in that order; junction bases with no gene match: 9. The CDR3 loop is CASSLKGTSGRALPDTQYF. CDR3 DNA sequence: TGTGCCAGCAGCTTAAAGGGGACTAGCGGGAGGGCCCTCCCAGATACGCAGTATTTT.

This chain links TRBV20-1 with TRBJ2-1; possibly TRBD2 for D (5 bases). Looked up from germline, CDR1 is DFQATT and CDR2 is SNEGSKA (reference sequence). Trimming took off 4 bases at V and 5 bases at J, with 15 bases between the two ends. This CDR3 spans 14 amino acids. The CDR3 region is CSATRAESNNEQFF. CDR3 sequence (DNA): TGCAGTGCTACTCGAGCGGAATCAAACAATGAGCAGTTCTTC.

This clonotype showed up many times. This chain joins TRBV5-1 and TRBJ2-5; D gene uncertain. The CDR3 loop spans 15 amino acids. V was clipped by 2 bases and J by 1 base, with 12 bases between them. Germline V gene data show CDR1 as SGHRS and CDR2 as YFSETQ. DNA for the CDR3: TGCGCCAGCAGCTTTAACCGGCGCTTCCAAGAGACCCAGTACTTC. This translates into CASSFNRRFQETQYF.

The rearrangement joins TRBV4-2 to TRBJ2-7, with 7 positions matching TRBD1. Germline-derived CDR1 and CDR2 are LGHNA and YNFKEQ. The CDR3 totals 14 residues. Unmatched junction bases numbered 5, after V lost 2 bases and J lost 4 bases. CDR3 region: CASSQPGQQYEQYF. CDR3 sequence (DNA): TGTGCCAGCAGCCAACCGGGACAGCAGTACGAGCAGTACTTC.

This clonotype was detected many times. The J gene is TRBJ1-2, the V gene TRBV7-9; D is unresolved. Trimming shortened V by 7 bases and J by 4 bases, and 22 bases separated the two germline ends. Germline-derived CDR1 and CDR2 are SEHNR and FQNEAQ (reference sequence). The CDR3 length is 16 residues. In DNA, the CDR3 is TGTGCCAGCACTACTGAATTCATGCTGGGCTTCTATGGCTACACCTTC. Translating it yields CASTTEFMLGFYGYTF.

At least ten counts were recorded for this clonotype. This rearrangement joins TRBV2 to TRBJ1-1; TRBD1 matches at 8 bases. Germline CDR1 and CDR2: SNHLY and FYNNEI. The CDR3 is made up of 13 amino acids. V was clipped by 9 bases and J by 5 bases; unmatched bases: 8. The CDR3 spells CASREQGGTEAFF. For the CDR3, the DNA is TGTGCCAGTAGAGAACAGGGGGGTACTGAAGCTTTCTTT.

This clonotype was seen repeatedly, ten times or more. J is TRBJ1-1 and V is TRBV20-1; D is unresolved. V was trimmed by 3 bases and J by 1 base, leaving 15 bases between them. This CDR3 comprises 15 residues. Germline V CDR1 and CDR2: DFQATT, SNEGSKA (reference sequence). CDR3: CSASASPVGNTEAFF. The CDR3, as DNA: TGCAGTGCTAGCGCCTCTCCGGTGGGGAACACTGAAGCTTTCTTT.

This clonotype was seen repeatedly, ten times or more. This chain connects TRBV10-3 to TRBJ2-5; 14 bases line up with TRBD2. CDR3 size: 16 residues. Per the germline V gene, CDR1 is ENHRY and CDR2 is SYGVKD. V lost 2 bases to trimming and J lost 6 bases; unmatched junction nucleotides: 5. CDR3 sequence: CAISEPTSGREKTQYF. CDR3 DNA sequence: TGTGCCATCAGTGAGCCGACTAGCGGGAGGGAAAAGACCCAGTACTTC.

The chain combines TRBV12-3 or TRBV12-4 with TRBJ2-5; TRBD1 matches 10 bases. V gave up 6 bases and J gave up 5 bases; unmatched junction bases: 3. The CDR3 covers 13 residues. CDR3 amino acids: CASRMGQGETQYF. CDR3 nucleotides: TGTGCCAGCAGGATGGGACAGGGGGAGACCCAGTACTTC.

This clonotype was detected only a few times. V and J are TRBV11-3 and TRBJ1-1; possible D gene TRBD1, 5 bases. The CDR3 has 14 amino acids. Germline CDR1 and CDR2: SGHNT and YENEEA. V was cut by 1 base and J by 4 bases, with 10 bases left in between. The CDR3 is CASSLVRESTEAFF. The CDR3, as DNA: TGTGCCAGCAGCTTAGTCAGGGAGAGCACTGAAGCTTTCTTT.

This clonotype has at least ten counts. The J gene is TRBJ1-5, the V gene TRBV6-1; D perhaps matches TRBD1 (5 bases). Germline CDR1 reads MNHNS; CDR2 reads SASEGT. V was shortened by 7 bases and J by 0 bases, with 16 bases between the two germline ends. The CDR3 loop spans 16 amino acids. The CDR3: CASIRGLSHSNQPQHF. The CDR3 bases are TGTGCCAGCATTCGGGGACTGTCGCATAGCAATCAGCCCCAGCATTTT.

This clonotype was seen ten or more times. The V and J genes are TRBV2 and TRBJ2-1, with TRBD2 matching 10 bases. Per the germline V gene, CDR1 is SNHLY and CDR2 is FYNNEI. After removal of 8 bases from V and 10 bases from J, the junction contained 8 bases not matched to a gene. CDR3 length: 13 amino acids. CDR3 bases: TGTGCCAGCGGACTAGCGGCCCTCAGGGAGCAGTTCTTC. It translates to CASGLAALREQFF.

This clonotype was detected many times. The chain carries TRBV30 and TRBJ1-1; no reliable D call. The CDR3 extends over 14 amino acids. Germline CDR1 reads GTSNPN; CDR2 reads SVGIG (reference sequence). Trimming stripped 8 bases from V and 10 bases from J, with 26 bases between. The CDR3 bases are TGTGCCGGTATCGTACGGACGGGGATAAATTCAGCTTTCTTT. This gives the protein CAGIVRTGINSAFF. The full variable domain, rest sourced from reference TRBV30 and TRBJ1-1, is SQTIHQWPATLVQPVGSPLSLECTVEGTSNPNLYWYRQAAGRGLQLLFYSVGIGQISSEVPQNLSASRPQDRQFILSSKKLLLSDSGFYLCAGIVRTGINSAFFGQGTRLTVV.

There are many counts of this clonotype. The V and J genes are TRBV18 and TRBJ2-5; 8 bases agree with TRBD2. CDR3 length: 15 amino acids. Germline CDR1 reads KGHSH; CDR2 reads LQKENI. Trimming took 2 bases from V and 7 from J; bases not matched to a gene: 9. CDR3 sequence: CASSPMGLGVGTQYF. In nucleotides, the CDR3 is TGTGCCAGCTCACCAATGGGACTAGGCGTTGGGACCCAGTACTTC.

This clonotype was counted ten times or more. This chain links TRBV28 with TRBJ2-3; D is possibly TRBD1 (5 bases). The germline V and J ends were trimmed by 5 bases and 4 bases, with 16 bases remaining between them. This CDR3 region has 15 residues. Germline CDR1 and CDR2: MDHEN and SYDVKM. The CDR3 region is CASSQTPEGADTQYF. The CDR3 DNA is TGTGCCAGCAGTCAGACTCCCGAAGGGGCAGATACGCAGTATTTT.

This clonotype came up a few times. CDR3 protein: CASSLRTGRDRFNNEQFF. CDR3 sequence (DNA): TGTGCCAGCAGCTTAAGGACCGGACGGGATAGATTCAACAATGAGCAGTTCTTC. The V call is TRBV7-9, the J call TRBJ2-1, with a weak D call TRBD2 (5 bases). V dropped 2 bases and J dropped 5 bases, with 22 bases sitting between them. Germline-derived CDR1 and CDR2 are SEHNR and FQNEAQ (reference sequence). The CDR3 has 18 amino acids.

The sample holds many counts of this clonotype. V gene TRBV7-9 combines with J gene TRBJ1-6; 9 nucleotides agree with TRBD1. This CDR3 is built from 15 residues. Trimming removed 1 base from V and 13 bases from J; junction bases left unmatched: 8. Germline V CDR1 and CDR2: SEHNR, FQNEAQ (reference sequence). The CDR3 spells CASSLGWDRDDPLHF. The CDR3 bases are TGTGCCAGCAGCTTAGGTTGGGACAGGGATGATCCCCTCCACTTT.

In this sample, this clonotype turned up many times. The V gene is TRBV2, the J gene TRBJ2-1; D possibly corresponds to TRBD1 (5 bases). Germline V CDR1 and CDR2: SNHLY, FYNNEI. Trimming took 5 bases from V and 10 from J, leaving 21 bases between them. The CDR3 is 15 residues long. CDR3 amino acids: CASSSGAQTRVEQFF. Here the CDR3 DNA reads TGTGCCAGCAGTTCTGGGGCCCAGACACGTGTGGAGCAGTTCTTC.

This clonotype occurred many times. The chain combines TRBV6-2 or TRBV6-3 with TRBJ2-7; TRBD1 aligns across 10 bases. The V segment lost 7 bases and the J segment 3 bases; nucleotides outside the gene matches: 6. There are 14 residues in the CDR3. CDR1 is MNHEY and CDR2 is SVGEGT in the germline V gene. The CDR3: CASNPGQGVYEQYF. For the CDR3, the DNA is TGTGCCAGCAACCCAGGACAGGGGGTCTACGAGCAGTACTTC.

V usage is TRBV5-4 and J usage is TRBJ2-5, with unresolved D. The V gene lost 2 bases and the J gene lost 1 base, with 12 bases spanning the gap. The germline CDR1 and CDR2 sequences are SGHNT and YYREEE (reference sequence). This CDR3 comprises 15 residues. The CDR3, as DNA: TGTGCCAGCAGCTTTTCTTCTCGTCGCCAAGAGACCCAGTACTTC. As protein: CASSFSSRRQETQYF.

In its sample, this clonotype was seen a few times. The chain is built from TRBV5-4 and TRBJ2-1; D is possibly TRBD2 (6 bases). V lost 2 bases and J lost 7, with 19 bases in between. The CDR3 runs to 16 residues. Germline values: CDR1 SGHNT, CDR2 YYREEE (reference sequence). The CDR3 DNA reads as TGTGCCAGCAGCTTCGGAGGGCTTACCACGCCTAATGAGCAGTTCTTC. Translation gives CASSFGGLTTPNEQFF.

This clonotype showed up many times. The V call is TRBV19, the J call TRBJ2-5; no firm D call. CDR3 size: 15 residues. CDR1 is LNHDA and CDR2 is SQIVND in the germline V gene (reference sequence). The V end was cut by 3 bases, the J end by 1 base, with 12 bases between. The CDR3 coding sequence is TGTGCCAGTAGTATGCGCTACACGGTCCAAGAGACCCAGTACTTC. Protein: CASSMRYTVQETQYF.

In its sample, this clonotype was seen many times. DNA of the CDR3: TGTGCCAGCAGCGCCCTAAGGGGTACCACTGAAGCTTTCTTT. Translated, it gives CASSALRGTTEAFF. The chain joins TRBV11-2 to TRBJ1-1; D might be TRBD1 (5 bases). This CDR3 has 14 amino acids. V dropped 5 bases and J dropped 4 bases, with 14 bases sitting between them. Germline lookup yields CDR1 SGHAT and CDR2 FQNNGV.

Details on this clonotype: A much more abundant neighbour one base away suggests this may be a read error. The chain links TRBV11-3 to TRBJ2-1; TRBD2 matches 9 bases. The germline gives CDR1 SGHNT, CDR2 YENEEA. There are 13 residues in the CDR3. The CDR3 region is CAGRKIAGAEQFF. The CDR3 DNA reads TGTGCCGGCAGAAAGATAGCGGGAGCTGAGCAGTTCTTC.